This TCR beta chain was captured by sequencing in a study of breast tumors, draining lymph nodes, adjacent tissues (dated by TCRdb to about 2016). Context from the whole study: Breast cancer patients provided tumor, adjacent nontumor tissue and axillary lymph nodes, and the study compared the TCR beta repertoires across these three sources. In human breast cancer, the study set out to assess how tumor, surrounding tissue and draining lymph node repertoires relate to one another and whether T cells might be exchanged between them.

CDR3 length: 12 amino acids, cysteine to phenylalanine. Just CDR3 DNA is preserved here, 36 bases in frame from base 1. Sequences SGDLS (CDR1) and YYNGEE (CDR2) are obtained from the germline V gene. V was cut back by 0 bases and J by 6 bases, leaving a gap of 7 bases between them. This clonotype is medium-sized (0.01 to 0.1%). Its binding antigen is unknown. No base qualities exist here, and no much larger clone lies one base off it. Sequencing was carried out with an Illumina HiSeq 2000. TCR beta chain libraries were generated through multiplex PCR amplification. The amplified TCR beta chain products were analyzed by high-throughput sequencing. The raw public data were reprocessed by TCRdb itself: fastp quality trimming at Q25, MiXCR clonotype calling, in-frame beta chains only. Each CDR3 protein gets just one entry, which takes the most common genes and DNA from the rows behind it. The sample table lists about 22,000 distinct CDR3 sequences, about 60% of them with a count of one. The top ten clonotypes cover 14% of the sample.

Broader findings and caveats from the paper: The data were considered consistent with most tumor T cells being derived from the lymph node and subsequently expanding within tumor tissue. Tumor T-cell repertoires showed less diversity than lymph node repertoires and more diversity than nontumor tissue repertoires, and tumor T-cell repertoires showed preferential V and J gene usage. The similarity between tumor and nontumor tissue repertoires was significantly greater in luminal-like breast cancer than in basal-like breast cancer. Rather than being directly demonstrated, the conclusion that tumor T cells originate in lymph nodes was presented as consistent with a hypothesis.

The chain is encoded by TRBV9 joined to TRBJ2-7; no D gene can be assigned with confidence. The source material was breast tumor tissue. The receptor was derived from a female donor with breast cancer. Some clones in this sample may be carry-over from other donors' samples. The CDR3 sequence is CASSVEVGEQYF. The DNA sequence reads TGTGCCAGCAGCGTAGAGGTAGGCGAGCAGTACTTC.